The 18 T cell receptor beta chains presented below share a single source sample, sequenced in a study of shared clonotypes between healthy human individuals. Profiling relied on immunoSEQ multiplex PCR, and the TCRdb table lists in-frame clones only, not all of them. The sample carries roughly 2,300,000 clones, about nine tenths recorded once. The sample comprised naive CD4+ T cells from PBMCs. Subset described: CD45RA+ positively selected. The receptors were sampled from a man in his late teens or twenties in good health. Some clones in this sample may be carry-over from other donors' samples.

The chain combines TRBV7-8 with TRBJ2-6; D possibly corresponds to TRBD1 (6 bases). Trimming removed 6 bases at V and 0 bases at J, with 18 bases between. This CDR3 comprises 18 residues. Germline CDR1 and CDR2: SGHVS and FQNEAQ. CDR3 sequence: CASREQGTLLSGANVLTF. CDR3 nucleotides: TGTGCCAGCAGGGAGCAGGGGACACTACTCTCTGGGGCCAACGTCCTGACTTTC.

The count of this clone is one. The rearrangement links TRBV6-5 to TRBJ2-7; 7 positions agree with TRBD2. Losses at the gene ends were 7 bases for V and 2 bases for J; bases not matched to a gene: 5. The CDR3 sequence is 13 residues long. Germline V gives CDR1 MNHEY, CDR2 SVGAGI. Here the CDR3 reads CASTPSGTYEQYF. CDR3 nucleotides: TGTGCCAGCACGCCTAGCGGCACCTACGAGCAGTACTTC.

This clone was recorded only once. The V and J genes are TRBV19 and TRBJ2-3; the D gene is possibly TRBD2 (5 bases). Trimming removed 0 bases from V and 8 bases from J, with 9 bases in between. The CDR3 is made up of 13 amino acids. Germline V gives CDR1 LNHDA, CDR2 SQIVND (reference sequence). The CDR3 nucleotides read TGTGCCAGTAGTATAGATCCGAGCGGTACGCAGTATTTT. Residues: CASSIDPSGTQYF.

The chain carries TRBV7-8 and TRBJ1-3; TRBD1 is a possible D gene (6 bases). V was clipped by 2 bases and J by 10 bases, with 12 bases between them. The CDR3 covers 13 residues. The germline gives CDR1 SGHVS, CDR2 FQNEAQ. CDR3 DNA sequence: TGTGCCAGCAGCTTACCCATCAGGGGAACCATATATTTT. This sequence encodes CASSLPIRGTIYF.

The chain carries TRBV7-3 and TRBJ1-1; unclear D gene. Germline V gene lookup returns CDR1 SGHTA and CDR2 FQGTGA. CDR3 length equals 14 residues. The germline V and J ends were trimmed by 3 bases and 5 bases, with 13 bases remaining between them. CDR3 bases: TGTGCCAGCAGCTTCCAGGCCGTGGGTACTGAAGCTTTCTTT. It translates to CASSFQAVGTEAFF.

The chain is built from TRBV6-5 and TRBJ2-3, with TRBD2 matching 9 bases. V dropped 7 bases and J dropped 1; count of bases not matched to a gene: 3. In germline, CDR1 is MNHEY, CDR2 SVGAGI. This CDR3 has 14 residues. The CDR3 region has the DNA TGTGCCAGCACGTTAGCGGGAGGCACAGATACGCAGTATTTT. This translates into CASTLAGGTDTQYF.

The V call is TRBV30, the J call TRBJ2-4, with D possibly being TRBD1 (6 bases). The CDR3 spans 15 residues. Germline-derived CDR1 and CDR2 are GTSNPN and SVGIG (reference sequence). With 1 base removed from V and 2 bases from J, the gap between germline ends came to 12 bases. The CDR3, as DNA: TGTGCCTGGAGTGCACAGGGTGTGACCAAAAACATTCAGTACTTC. It specifies CAWSAQGVTKNIQYF.

The chain combines TRBV7-2 with TRBJ2-1; 7 nucleotides match TRBD2. The CDR3 contains 16 residues. Trimming removed 6 bases from V and 9 bases from J; junction bases left unmatched: 17. CDR1 and CDR2 from the germline V gene are SGHTA and FQGNSA. CDR3 nucleotide sequence: TGTGCCAGCAGGCCCTCACTCTCCGCACTAGCGAGTGAGCAGTTCTTC. It translates to CASRPSLSALASEQFF.

The gene calls are TRBV6-1 and TRBJ2-3; the D gene is possibly TRBD2 (6 bases). Germline CDR1 is MNHNS and CDR2 is SASEGT. Trimming pared 7 bases from V and 4 bases from J, leaving 15 bases between. The CDR3 loop spans 14 amino acids. The CDR3 bases are TGTGCCAGCATCCATAGCGGCTCTTCAGATACGCAGTATTTT. It specifies CASIHSGSSDTQYF.

The chain combines TRBV7-2 with TRBJ1-2, with 11 bases lining up with TRBD1. J lost 3 bases, V lost 5 bases, and 5 bases had no gene match. The CDR3 runs to 15 residues. Looked up from germline, CDR1 is SGHTA and CDR2 is FQGNSA. The CDR3 here is CASSQRTGGDYGYTF. The DNA for the CDR3 is TGTGCCAGCAGCCAAAGGACAGGGGGCGACTATGGCTACACCTTC.

The chain uses TRBV5-3 and TRBJ2-2; TRBD2 matches at 12 bases. TRBV5-3 is an ORF, with its function uncertain. V dropped 4 bases and J dropped 5; count of bases not matched to a gene: 12. The CDR3 is 18 amino acids. The CDR3 DNA reads TGTGCCAGAAGCCCTAAGACTAGCGGGAGACTGGGGACCGGGGAGCTGTTTTTT. Protein sequence: CARSPKTSGRLGTGELFF.

The CDR3 loop reads CASSRLGTAFSNQPQHF. In DNA, the CDR3 is TGTGCCAGCAGTCGCCTGGGGACGGCATTTAGCAATCAGCCCCAGCATTTT. The chain is built from TRBV28 and TRBJ1-5; perhaps TRBD1 as D (5 bases). The V end lost 5 bases, the J end lost 0 bases, and 17 bases lay between the germline ends. This CDR3 has 17 residues. Germline-derived CDR1 and CDR2 are MDHEN and SYDVKM.

The V and J genes are TRBV14 and TRBJ2-1; D remains unclear. This CDR3 contains 15 residues. Trimming took off 0 bases at V and 10 bases at J, with 16 bases between the two ends. Germline CDR1 reads SGHDN; CDR2 reads FVKESK. This CDR3 is CASSQDPPVIREQFF. The CDR3 coding sequence is TGTGCCAGCAGCCAAGACCCGCCGGTTATACGCGAGCAGTTCTTC.

V and J are TRBV4-3 and TRBJ1-4, with D perhaps TRBD1 (6 bases). Germline-derived CDR1 and CDR2 are LGHNA and YSLEER. The length of the CDR3 is 15 residues. With 0 bases removed from V and 10 bases from J, the gap between germline ends came to 15 bases. The CDR3 sequence: CASSQDAGAPGKLFF. CDR3 DNA: TGCGCCAGCAGCCAAGATGCAGGGGCTCCAGGAAAACTGTTTTTT.

This clone was recorded once. The chain recombines TRBV9 with TRBJ2-1; no clear D gene. Trimming removed 4 bases at V and 1 base at J, with 15 bases between. CDR1 and CDR2 from the germline V gene are SGDLS and YYNGEE. The CDR3 totals 16 residues. CDR3 nucleotide sequence: TGTGCCAGCAGCTTCTCCGCTCGCCTTTCCTACAATGAGCAGTTCTTC. Translation: CASSFSARLSYNEQFF.

The chain uses TRBV19 and TRBJ1-5; a possible D gene is TRBD1 (5 bases). The CDR3 has 17 amino acids. Germline V CDR1 and CDR2: LNHDA, SQIVND (reference sequence). V was shortened by 1 base and J by 0 bases, with 13 bases between the two germline ends. In DNA, the CDR3 is TGTGCCAGTAGTATAGGGGAGGGGAGGTATAGCAATCAGCCCCAGCATTTT. Its translation is CASSIGEGRYSNQPQHF.

The chain combines TRBV7-2 with TRBJ2-1, with TRBD1 identical over 7 bases. The V and J ends lost 2 bases and 4 bases, in that order; junction bases with no gene match: 2. Germline V lookup: CDR1 SGHTA, CDR2 FQGNSA. The CDR3 is 14 amino acids. The chain's CDR3 is CASSLQGQYNEQFF. The CDR3 DNA sequence: TGTGCCAGCAGCTTACAGGGACAGTACAATGAGCAGTTCTTC. The complete variable domain, with remaining parts taken from reference TRBV7-2 and TRBJ2-1, reads GAGVSQSPSNKVTEKGKDVELRCDPISGHTALYWYRQSLGQGLEFLIYFQGNSAPDKSGLPSDRFSAERTGGSVSTLTIQRTQQEDSAVYLCASSLQGQYNEQFFGPGTRLTVL.

The chain couples TRBV28 to TRBJ2-5, with D hard to call. The CDR3 totals 16 residues. The V end was cut by 3 bases, the J end by 5 bases, with 19 bases between. Looked up from germline, CDR1 is MDHEN and CDR2 is SYDVKM. As DNA, the CDR3 is TGTGCCAGCAGTTTGAGTATTTGGGGTGGAGAGGAGACCCAGTACTTC. Protein: CASSLSIWGGEETQYF.